This T cell receptor beta chain was sequenced in a study of blood T cell repertoires in COVID-19. This CDR3 is 18 amino acids long. The germline gives CDR1 LNHDA, CDR2 SQIVND (reference sequence). V shed 6 bases and J 5 bases; nucleotides not matched to a gene: 16. Using immunoSEQ multiplex PCR, the repertoire was profiled, and TCRdb retains in-frame clones only, with some absent. The sample includes 120,000 or so clones, over 75% seen only once; the top ten take about a sixth. This rearrangement joins TRBV19 to TRBJ1-4; 9 bases fit TRBD1. Input material: peripheral blood. This receptor was obtained from a man aged 55 to 70 with active or convalescent COVID-19. CDR3 in DNA: TGTGCCAGTAGCCGTCCCACAGGGGGCCGGGCTGGGAATGAAAAACTGTTTTTT. Translation gives CASSRPTGGRAGNEKLFF.